Reported below is one T cell receptor (beta chain). This specimen comes from a study of CD8+ T cells in alopecia areata. Investigators isolated RNA and reverse transcribed it into cDNA to act as the sequencing template. Generated by immunoSEQ multiplex PCR, the TCRdb table keeps only in-frame clones and is missing some. The table lists about 98,000 clones, under 45% of them singletons. This CDR3 contains 12 residues. Germline lookup yields CDR1 SQVTM and CDR2 ANQGSEA. V dropped 7 bases and J dropped 0 bases, with 7 bases sitting between them. V and J are TRBV29-1 and TRBJ2-1; the D is unclear. The TCR originated in a human donor with alopecia areata. The specimen was CD4+ T cells sorted from blood. The CDR3 sequence: CSGKVSYNEQFF. The CDR3 region has the DNA TGCAGCGGAAAAGTCTCCTACAATGAGCAGTTCTTC.